Listed here are 3 T cell receptor beta chains from one sample, sequenced in a study of cytomegalovirus exposure and HLA in healthy donors. PCR involved 60 Vbeta and 13 Jbeta primers. The repertoire was sequenced with immunoSEQ multiplex PCR; TCRdb's copy has only in-frame clones and lacks some. Found here are about 140,000 clones, approximately 80% of them singletons; the top ten hold 5.1%. The sequencing sample was made of PBMCs. Every receptor here comes from a male donor in good health and CMV-seronegative.

This chain links TRBV4-3 with TRBJ1-2, with D tentatively TRBD1 (5 bases). Trimming removed 2 bases at V and 1 base at J, with 17 bases between. The CDR3 has 17 residues. CDR1 is LGHNA and CDR2 is YSLEER in the germline V gene. DNA for the CDR3: TGCGCCAGCAGCCAACAACTGGGGGGTGCCCTTAACTATGGCTACACCTTC. Protein sequence: CASSQQLGGALNYGYTF.

This clone was observed a few times. The gene calls are TRBV7-2 and TRBJ2-2, with a possible D match to TRBD2 (5 bases). The ends were cut back, 7 bases at V and 7 bases at J, with 22 bases in the middle. The germline V gene encodes CDR1 SGHTA and CDR2 FQGNSA. CDR3 length equals 16 residues. As DNA, the CDR3 is TGTGCCAGCACTCGAGGGTGGATCGGGGTTGGCGGGGAGCTGTTTTTT. It translates to CASTRGWIGVGGELFF.

This clone was seen once. The chain joins TRBV13 to TRBJ2-2; 9 nucleotides match TRBD2. The CDR3 loop spans 15 amino acids. The germline V gene encodes CDR1 PRHDT and CDR2 FYEKMQ (reference sequence). The junction had 4 bases not matched to a gene; V was cut back by 5 bases and J by 3 bases. CDR3 residues: CASSMGLAHTGELFF. The CDR3 DNA sequence: TGTGCCAGCAGCATGGGACTAGCCCACACCGGGGAGCTGTTTTTT.